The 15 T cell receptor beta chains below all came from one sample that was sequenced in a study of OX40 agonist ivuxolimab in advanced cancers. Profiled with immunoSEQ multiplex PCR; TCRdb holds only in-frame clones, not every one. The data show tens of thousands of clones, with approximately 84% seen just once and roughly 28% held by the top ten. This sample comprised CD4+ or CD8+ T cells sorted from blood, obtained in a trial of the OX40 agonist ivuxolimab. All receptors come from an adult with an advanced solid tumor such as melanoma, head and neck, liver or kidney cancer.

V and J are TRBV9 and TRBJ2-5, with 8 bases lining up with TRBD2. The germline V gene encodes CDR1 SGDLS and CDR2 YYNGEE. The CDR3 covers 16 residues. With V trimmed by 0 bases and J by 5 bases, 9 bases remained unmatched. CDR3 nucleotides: TGTGCCAGCAGCGTAGCCCCAGCGGGGGTGGGGGAGACCCAGTACTTC. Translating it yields CASSVAPAGVGETQYF.

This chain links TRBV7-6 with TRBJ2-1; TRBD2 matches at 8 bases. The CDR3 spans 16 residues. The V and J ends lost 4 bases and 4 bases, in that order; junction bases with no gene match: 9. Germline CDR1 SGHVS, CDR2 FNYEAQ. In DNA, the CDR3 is TGTGCCAGCAGCTCGGGGGGGACTAGGGAATACAATGAGCAGTTCTTC. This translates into CASSSGGTREYNEQFF.

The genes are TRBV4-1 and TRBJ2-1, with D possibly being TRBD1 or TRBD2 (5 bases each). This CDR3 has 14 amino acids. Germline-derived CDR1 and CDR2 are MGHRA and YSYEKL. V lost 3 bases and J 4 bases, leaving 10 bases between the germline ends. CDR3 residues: CASSHRDEYNEQFF. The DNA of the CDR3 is TGCGCCAGCAGCCACCGGGACGAGTACAATGAGCAGTTCTTC.

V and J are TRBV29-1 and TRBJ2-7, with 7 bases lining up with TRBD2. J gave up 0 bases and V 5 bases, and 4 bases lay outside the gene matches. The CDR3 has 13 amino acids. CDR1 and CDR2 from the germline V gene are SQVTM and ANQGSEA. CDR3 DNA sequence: TGCAGCGTTTTTCTAGCGGACTCCTACGAGCAGTACTTC. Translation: CSVFLADSYEQYF.

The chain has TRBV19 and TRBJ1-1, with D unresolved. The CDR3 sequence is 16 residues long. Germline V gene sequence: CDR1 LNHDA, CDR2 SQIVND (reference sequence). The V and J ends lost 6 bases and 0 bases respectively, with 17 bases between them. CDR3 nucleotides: TGTGCCAGTAGCGCCATCGTAGGACGGATGAACACTGAAGCTTTCTTT. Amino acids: CASSAIVGRMNTEAFF.

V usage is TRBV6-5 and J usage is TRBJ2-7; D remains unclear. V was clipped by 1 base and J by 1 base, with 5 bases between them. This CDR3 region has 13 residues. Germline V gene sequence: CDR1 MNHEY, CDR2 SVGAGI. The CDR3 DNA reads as TGTGCCAGCAGTTACTGGGGTTCCTACGAGCAGTACTTC. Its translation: CASSYWGSYEQYF.

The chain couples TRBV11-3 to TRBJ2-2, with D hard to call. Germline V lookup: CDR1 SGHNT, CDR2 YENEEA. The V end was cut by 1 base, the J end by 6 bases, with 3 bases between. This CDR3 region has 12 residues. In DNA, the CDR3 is TGTGCCAGCAGCTTAGGTTCCGGGGAGCTGTTTTTT. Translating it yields CASSLGSGELFF. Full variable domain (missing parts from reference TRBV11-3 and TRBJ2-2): EAGVVQSPRYKIIEKKQPVAFWCNPISGHNTLYWYLQNLGQGPELLIRYENEEAVDDSQLPKDRFSAERLKGVDSTLKIQPAELGDSAVYLCASSLGSGELFFGEGSRLTVL.

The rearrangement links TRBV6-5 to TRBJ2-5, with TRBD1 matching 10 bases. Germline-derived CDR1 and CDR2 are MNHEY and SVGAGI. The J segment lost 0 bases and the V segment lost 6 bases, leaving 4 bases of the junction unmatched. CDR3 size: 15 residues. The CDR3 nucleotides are TGTGCCAGCAGGGGACAGGGGATATACCAAGAGACCCAGTACTTC. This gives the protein CASRGQGIYQETQYF.

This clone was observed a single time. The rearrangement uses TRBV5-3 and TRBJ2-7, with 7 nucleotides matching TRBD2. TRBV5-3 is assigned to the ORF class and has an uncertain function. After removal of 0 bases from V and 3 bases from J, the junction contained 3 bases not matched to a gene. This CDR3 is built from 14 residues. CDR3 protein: CARSLAQRGYEQYF. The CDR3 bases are TGTGCCAGAAGCTTGGCCCAGCGGGGCTACGAGCAGTACTTC.

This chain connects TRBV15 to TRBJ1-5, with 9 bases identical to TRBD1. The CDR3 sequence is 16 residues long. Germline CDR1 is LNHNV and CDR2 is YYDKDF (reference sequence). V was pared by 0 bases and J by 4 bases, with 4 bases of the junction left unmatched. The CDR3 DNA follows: TGTGCCACCAGCAGAGAGGGGACAGGGCTTAATCAGCCCCAGCATTTT. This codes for CATSREGTGLNQPQHF. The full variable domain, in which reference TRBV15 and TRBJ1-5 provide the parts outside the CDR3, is DAMVIQNPRYQVTQFGKPVTLSCSQTLNHNVMYWYQQKSSQAPKLLFHYYDKDFNNEADTPDNFQSRRPNTSFCFLDIRSPGLGDTAMYLCATSREGTGLNQPQHFGDGTRLSIL.

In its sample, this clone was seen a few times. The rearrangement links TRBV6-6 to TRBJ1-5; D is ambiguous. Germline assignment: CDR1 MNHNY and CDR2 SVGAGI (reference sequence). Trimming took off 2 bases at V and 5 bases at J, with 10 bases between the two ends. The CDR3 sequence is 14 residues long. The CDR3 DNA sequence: TGTGCCAGCAGTTACGTGCCGGGGTATCAGCCCCAGCATTTT. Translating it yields CASSYVPGYQPQHF.

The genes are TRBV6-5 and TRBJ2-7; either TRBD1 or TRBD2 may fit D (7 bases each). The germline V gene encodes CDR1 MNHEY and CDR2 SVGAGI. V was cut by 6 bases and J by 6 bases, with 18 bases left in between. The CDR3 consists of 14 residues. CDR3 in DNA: TGTGCCAGCAGCCCAGGGGGGGCAGTCAGCGAGCAGTACTTC. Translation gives CASSPGGAVSEQYF.

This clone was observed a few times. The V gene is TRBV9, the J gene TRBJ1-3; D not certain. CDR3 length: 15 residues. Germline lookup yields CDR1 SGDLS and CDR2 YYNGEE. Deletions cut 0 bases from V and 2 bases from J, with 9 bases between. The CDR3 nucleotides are TGTGCCAGCAGCGTAGGAACGGGTACTGGAAACACCATATATTTT. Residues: CASSVGTGTGNTIYF.

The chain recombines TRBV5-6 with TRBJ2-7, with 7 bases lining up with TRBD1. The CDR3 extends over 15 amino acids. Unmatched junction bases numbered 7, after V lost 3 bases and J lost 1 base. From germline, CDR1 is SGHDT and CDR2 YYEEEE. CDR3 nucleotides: TGTGCCAGCAGCTCGCTTTACAGGGGTTCCTACGAGCAGTACTTC. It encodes CASSSLYRGSYEQYF.

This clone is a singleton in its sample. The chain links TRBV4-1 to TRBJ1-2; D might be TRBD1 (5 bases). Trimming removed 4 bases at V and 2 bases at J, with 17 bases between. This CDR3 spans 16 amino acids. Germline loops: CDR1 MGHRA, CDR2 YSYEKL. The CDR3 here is CASSPPTATLNYGYTF. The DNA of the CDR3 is TGCGCCAGCAGCCCTCCGACAGCAACCTTGAACTATGGCTACACCTTC.